One sample yielded the 21 T cell receptor beta chains listed below, sequenced in a study of blood T cell repertoires in COVID-19. TCRdb's copy holds only in-frame clones and misses some; the assay was immunoSEQ multiplex PCR. The sample records 67,000 or so clones, about 80% being singletons. Sequenced: peripheral blood. These TCRs come from a man in his 70s with acute or convalescent COVID-19.

This clone has a single count. The gene calls are TRBV6-5 and TRBJ1-4; a possible D gene is TRBD1 (6 bases). The CDR3 runs 14 residues. V lost 6 bases to trimming and J lost 4 bases, with 12 bases between them. From germline, CDR1 is MNHEY and CDR2 SVGAGI. The CDR3 spells CASSLQGLNEKLFF. The CDR3 DNA reads TGTGCCAGCAGCTTACAGGGCCTTAATGAAAAACTGTTTTTT.

This sequence joins TRBV19 and TRBJ1-4; no firm D call. V lost 1 base and J 7 bases, leaving 13 bases between the germline ends. In germline, CDR1 is LNHDA, CDR2 SQIVND (reference sequence). CDR3 length equals 15 residues. This CDR3 reads CASSIGFRESEKLFF. DNA of the CDR3: TGTGCCAGTAGTATAGGATTCCGGGAGAGTGAAAAACTGTTTTTT.

V gene TRBV7-3 combines with J gene TRBJ2-3; TRBD2 matches at 9 bases. J gave up 2 bases and V 4 bases, and 7 bases lay outside the gene matches. The CDR3 has 16 amino acids. Germline-derived CDR1 and CDR2 are SGHTA and FQGTGA. The CDR3 loop reads CASSSITSGFTDTQYF. For the CDR3, the DNA is TGTGCCAGCAGCTCCATCACTAGCGGGTTCACAGATACGCAGTATTTT.

The chain recombines TRBV24-1 with TRBJ2-5; the match to TRBD1 covers 7 bases. CDR1 and CDR2 from the germline V gene are KGHDR and SFDVKD. The CDR3 length is 15 residues. V lost 4 bases and J lost 2; bases outside the gene matches: 6. As DNA, the CDR3 is TGTGCCACCAGTGACCTGACAGGGAATCAAGAGACCCAGTACTTC. This translates into CATSDLTGNQETQYF.

This clone was picked up one time. The V and J genes are TRBV5-1 and TRBJ2-1, with no clear D. This CDR3 spans 13 amino acids. The germline V and J ends were trimmed by 4 bases and 5 bases, with 10 bases remaining between them. CDR1 is SGHRS and CDR2 is YFSETQ in the germline V gene. Written as DNA, the CDR3 is TGCGCCAGCAGCCTAGGAGTAAACAATGAGCAGTTCTTC. Amino acid sequence: CASSLGVNNEQFF.

In DNA, the CDR3 is TGTGCCAGTAGTATGGGGCAGGCAACTAATGAAAAACTGTTTTTT. Translation: CASSMGQATNEKLFF. The rearrangement links TRBV19 to TRBJ1-4, with D possibly being TRBD1 (5 bases). Trimming took off 3 bases at V and 0 bases at J, with 8 bases between the two ends. Germline V gene lookup returns CDR1 LNHDA and CDR2 SQIVND (reference sequence). This CDR3 contains 15 residues.

The chain joins TRBV6-5 to TRBJ2-7; tentative D call: TRBD1 (6 bases). Germline CDR1 reads MNHEY; CDR2 reads SVGAGI. Trimming shortened V by 2 bases and J by 5 bases, and 16 bases separated the two germline ends. CDR3 length: 15 residues. The CDR3 is CASSYRGAGVNEQYF. As DNA, the CDR3 is TGTGCCAGCAGTTACCGGGGTGCAGGGGTAAACGAGCAGTACTTC.

The rearrangement links TRBV5-1 to TRBJ2-5; possibly TRBD1 for D (6 bases). This CDR3 is built from 17 residues. V shed 0 bases and J shed 6 bases, with 21 bases lying between them. CDR1 SGHRS and CDR2 YFSETQ come from the germline V gene. The CDR3 reads CASSLGDTGLLGKTQYF. In DNA, the CDR3 is TGCGCCAGCAGCTTGGGGGATACAGGGTTATTAGGGAAGACCCAGTACTTC.

The rearrangement uses TRBV6-5 and TRBJ2-5; TRBD1 matches at 9 bases. Germline CDR1 and CDR2: MNHEY and SVGAGI. This CDR3 contains 15 residues. Losses at the gene ends were 7 bases for V and 5 bases for J; bases not matched to a gene: 11. This chain's CDR3 is CASTKTTGGGETQYF. CDR3 coding DNA: TGTGCCAGCACTAAAACGACAGGGGGTGGTGAGACCCAGTACTTC.

V and J are TRBV1 and TRBJ2-1; the D call of TRBD2 is as the table states it, not checked on the DNA. TRBV1 is an annotated pseudogene. CDR3 length equals 18 residues. The CDR3 spells CTSSQDGPTSADHNEQFF. DNA of the CDR3: TGCACCAGCAGCCAAGATGGCCCGACTAGCGCGGACCACAATGAGCAGTTCTTC.

This clone showed up just once. This chain links TRBV6-2 or TRBV6-3 with TRBJ2-7; 16 bases are shared with TRBD2. Unmatched junction bases numbered 9, after V lost 6 bases and J lost 4 bases. This CDR3 contains 17 residues. Germline CDR1 MNHEY, CDR2 SVGEGT. As DNA, the CDR3 is TGTGCCAGCAGCTTACAAGGGACTAGCGGGAGGGGATACGAGCAGTACTTC. It encodes CASSLQGTSGRGYEQYF.

Remarks on this clone: The sample carries other DNA sequences with the same CDR3. This sequence joins TRBV27 and TRBJ2-3; a weak D match, TRBD2 (6 bases). V dropped 3 bases and J dropped 5 bases, with 9 bases sitting between them. Germline CDR1 MNHEY, CDR2 SMNVEV (reference sequence). The CDR3 contains 13 residues. Here the CDR3 reads CASSFRGGDTQYF. CDR3 bases: TGTGCCAGCAGTTTCCGGGGAGGAGATACGCAGTATTTT.

CDR3 bases: TGTGCCAGCAGTCCCGACAGAGCAAGCACAGATACGCAGTATTTT. Amino acid sequence: CASSPDRASTDTQYF. The chain has TRBV6-2 or TRBV6-3 and TRBJ2-3; D is perhaps TRBD1 (5 bases). CDR1 and CDR2 from the germline V gene are MNHEY and SVGEGT. V was pared by 5 bases and J by 0 bases, with 12 bases between. The CDR3 consists of 15 residues.

This clone was counted at least ten times. The chain carries TRBV19 and TRBJ1-2; D is unclear. CDR3 size: 12 residues. V lost 7 bases and J 0 bases, leaving 6 bases between the germline ends. Looked up from germline, CDR1 is LNHDA and CDR2 is SQIVND (reference sequence). In DNA form, the CDR3 reads TGTGCCAGTACTCCAGCTAACTATGGCTACACCTTC. Amino acid sequence: CASTPANYGYTF.

The CDR3 spells CASSLVATEDSYEQYF. CDR3 DNA sequence: TGCGCCAGCAGCCTGGTGGCGACTGAGGACTCCTACGAGCAGTACTTC. The rearrangement uses TRBV5-1 and TRBJ2-7, with unresolved D. CDR3 size: 16 residues. V was pared by 4 bases and J by 0 bases, with 17 bases between. CDR1 is SGHRS and CDR2 is YFSETQ in the germline V gene.

The rearrangement links TRBV7-2 to TRBJ1-4; maybe TRBD1 (5 bases). Germline CDR1 SGHTA, CDR2 FQGNSA. Trimming cost V 4 bases and J 6 bases, with 21 bases left between them. The length of the CDR3 is 17 residues. The CDR3 spells CASSSTFQALRDEKLFF. The CDR3 DNA sequence: TGTGCCAGCAGCTCCACGTTTCAGGCTCTCAGGGATGAAAAACTGTTTTTT.

The gene calls are TRBV24-1 and TRBJ2-2; D is perhaps TRBD2 (6 bases). Germline V CDR1 and CDR2: KGHDR, SFDVKD. V was trimmed by 3 bases and J by 7 bases, leaving 17 bases between them. This CDR3 spans 16 amino acids. The CDR3 DNA is TGTGCCACCAGTGATGGCAAATCTAGCGTAGACGGGGAGCTGTTTTTT. It specifies CATSDGKSSVDGELFF.

This chain links TRBV9 with TRBJ1-6; D is possibly TRBD1 (6 bases). The CDR3 length is 14 residues. Trimming left V 0 bases short and J 10 bases short, with 11 bases between. CDR1 is SGDLS and CDR2 is YYNGEE in the germline V gene. For the CDR3, the DNA is TGTGCCAGCAGCGTAGGACAGGCGGAATCACCCCTCCACTTT. Encoded protein: CASSVGQAESPLHF.

The chain links TRBV15 to TRBJ2-7, with D perhaps TRBD1 (5 bases). In germline, CDR1 is LNHNV, CDR2 YYDKDF (reference sequence). V was shortened by 2 bases and J by 1 base, with 15 bases between the two germline ends. The CDR3 length is 16 residues. CDR3 amino acids: CATSRRRGIGSYEQYF. As DNA, the CDR3 is TGTGCCACCAGCAGACGTAGGGGAATCGGGTCCTACGAGCAGTACTTC.

The rearrangement uses TRBV5-1 and TRBJ1-2; D gene unclear. This CDR3 spans 15 amino acids. CDR1 and CDR2 (germline): SGHRS, YFSETQ. Trimming took off 0 bases at V and 6 bases at J, with 15 bases between the two ends. This CDR3 reads CASSLATDLSDGYTF. DNA for the CDR3: TGCGCCAGCAGCTTGGCCACCGATTTGTCGGATGGCTACACCTTC.

The rearrangement joins TRBV7-3 to TRBJ2-3, with 9 bases matching TRBD2. The germline V gene encodes CDR1 SGHTA and CDR2 FQGTGA. The junction had 9 bases not matched to a gene; V was cut back by 5 bases and J by 3 bases. This CDR3 comprises 16 residues. The CDR3 loop reads CASSPLAGRRTDTQYF. DNA for the CDR3: TGTGCCAGCAGCCCCCTAGCGGGACGGAGGACAGATACGCAGTATTTT.